Shown below are 17 T cell receptor beta chains from a single sample sequenced in a study of T cells after yellow fever vaccination. From the 5' RACE reads, TCRdb called clonotypes with MiXCR, one entry per CDR3 protein. Of a few hundred thousand distinct CDR3 sequences in the sample, about a sixth were seen once. The sample consisted of PBMCs, taken 5 to 6 days after the first yellow fever vaccination. The receptor set was obtained from a man aged 18 to 30 who received the YFV17D yellow fever vaccine.

The V call is TRBV10-3, the J call TRBJ2-5; a possible D gene is TRBD2 (6 bases). Trimming shortened V by 8 bases and J by 5 bases, and 27 bases separated the two germline ends. This CDR3 is 17 amino acids long. Germline CDR1 is ENHRY and CDR2 is SYGVKD. This chain's CDR3 is CAILSDSITAGFETQYF. The CDR3, as DNA: TGTGCCATCCTTTCCGACTCGATCACGGCGGGATTCGAGACCCAGTACTTC.

V usage is TRBV28 and J usage is TRBJ2-3; 13 positions match TRBD2. Trimming cost V 5 bases and J 8 bases; bases outside gene matches: 4. CDR3 size: 14 residues. Germline lookup yields CDR1 MDHEN and CDR2 SYDVKM. The CDR3, as DNA: TGTGCCAGCAGTCGACTAGCGGGGGGTGGTACGCAGTATTTT. Its translation is CASSRLAGGGTQYF.

The rearrangement uses TRBV7-2 and TRBJ2-7; D not resolved. CDR3 length equals 14 residues. Germline lookup yields CDR1 SGHTA and CDR2 FQGNSA. V shed 1 base and J shed 2 bases, with 9 bases lying between them. The CDR3 protein is CASSLDSGPYEQYV. In DNA, the CDR3 is TGTGCCAGCAGCTTAGATTCTGGCCCCTACGAGCAGTACGTC.

The chain recombines TRBV5-1 with TRBJ1-1; TRBD1 matches 7 bases. Germline values: CDR1 SGHRS, CDR2 YFSETQ. The V segment lost 2 bases and the J segment 1 base; nucleotides outside the gene matches: 5. The CDR3 covers 15 residues. The DNA for the CDR3 is TGCGCCAGCAGCTTTTACAGGGGAGAGAACACTGAAGCTTTCTTT. This sequence encodes CASSFYRGENTEAFF. Supplemented by reference TRBV5-1 and TRBJ1-1, the full variable domain reads KAGVTQTPRYLIKTRGQQVTLSCSPISGHRSVSWYQQTPGQGLQFLFEYFSETQRNKGNFPGRFSGRQFSNSRSEMNVSTLELGDSALYLCASSFYRGENTEAFFGQGTRLTVV.

The V and J genes are TRBV20-1 and TRBJ2-3, with D possibly TRBD2 on 6 matching bases. Germline lookup yields CDR1 DFQATT and CDR2 SNEGSKA (reference sequence). V lost 3 bases to trimming and J lost 1 base, with 14 bases between them. CDR3 length: 15 amino acids. The CDR3 bases are TGCAGTGCTAGCCGGCGGGATAGGGGCACAGATACGCAGTATTTT. Amino acid sequence: CSASRRDRGTDTQYF.

The V and J genes are TRBV6-5 and TRBJ2-1; 7 bases align to TRBD2. V lost 1 base, J lost 9 bases, and 12 bases stayed unmatched. The CDR3 loop spans 16 amino acids. Per the germline V gene, CDR1 is MNHEY and CDR2 is SVGAGI. CDR3 sequence: CASSYLGAGTVPEQFF. DNA of the CDR3: TGTGCCAGCAGTTACTTAGGAGCGGGGACGGTTCCTGAGCAGTTCTTC.

In the case of this clonotype: One end of the junction fails to match germline, which may point to a read error. The rearrangement uses TRBV7-2 and TRBJ1-2; D is uncertain. The CDR3 spans 13 residues. In germline, CDR1 is SGHTA, CDR2 FQGNSA. The CDR3 spells CDSSFNDQSGYTF. CDR3 nucleotides: TGTGACAGCAGCTTCAACGATCAGAGCGGCTACACCTTC.

This clonotype was picked up a small number of times. V gene TRBV9 combines with J gene TRBJ1-1; 7 bases are a match to TRBD1. The germline V gene has CDR1 SGDLS and CDR2 YYNGEE. The junction had 6 bases not matched to a gene; V was cut back by 3 bases and J by 1 base. The CDR3 runs to 15 residues. The CDR3 region is CASSAQGQPNTEAFF. CDR3 DNA: TGTGCCAGCAGCGCCCAGGGACAGCCGAACACTGAAGCTTTCTTT.

This clonotype was seen a few times. CDR3 sequence (DNA): TGTGCCAGCAGCCAAACCGGGACTAGCGGGGGTCTCGAGACCCAGTACTTC. Residues: CASSQTGTSGGLETQYF. The chain couples TRBV3-1 to TRBJ2-5; 14 positions agree with TRBD2. Germline assignment: CDR1 LGHDT and CDR2 YNNKEL (reference sequence). This CDR3 spans 17 amino acids. V shed 2 bases and J 5 bases; nucleotides not matched to a gene: 7.

This clonotype was picked up a small number of times. This chain links TRBV12-3 or TRBV12-4 with TRBJ1-1; D unresolved. V was cut by 6 bases and J by 3 bases, with 11 bases left in between. The CDR3 consists of 13 residues. The CDR3 nucleotides are TGTGCCAGCAGCTTTCAGCGAGACACTGAAGCTTTCTTT. The encoded protein is CASSFQRDTEAFF.

This chain uses TRBV11-1 with TRBJ2-1, with D perhaps TRBD2 (5 bases). The CDR3 totals 16 residues. CDR1 is SGHAT and CDR2 is FQDESV in the germline V gene (reference sequence). Trimming cost V 7 bases and J 9 bases, with 25 bases left between them. CDR3 in amino acids: CASTPPRGLAVGEQFF. DNA for the CDR3: TGTGCCAGCACCCCTCCCCGTGGGCTAGCAGTTGGTGAGCAGTTCTTC.

This chain uses TRBV2 with TRBJ2-5; D could derive from TRBD1 or TRBD2 (5 bases each). The CDR3 length is 13 residues. Germline-derived CDR1 and CDR2 are SNHLY and FYNNEI. The V and J ends lost 4 bases and 4 bases respectively, with 10 bases between them. CDR3 bases: TGTGCCAGCAGTGGGGCAGGGAGAGAGACCCAGTACTTC. Residues: CASSGAGRETQYF.

The rearrangement joins TRBV4-2 to TRBJ2-3; D perhaps matches TRBD1 (5 bases). V gave up 0 bases and J gave up 4 bases, with 8 bases separating them. The CDR3 length is 14 residues. Germline loops: CDR1 LGHNA, CDR2 YNFKEQ. In DNA, the CDR3 is TGTGCCAGCAGCCAAGAGGTCAGGGCAGATACGCAGTATTTT. It yields the protein CASSQEVRADTQYF.

In its sample, this clonotype was seen a few times. The J gene is TRBJ2-7, the V gene TRBV20-1, with D possibly TRBD1 on 6 matching bases. V dropped 0 bases and J dropped 0 bases, with 9 bases sitting between them. This CDR3 region has 14 residues. Germline values: CDR1 DFQATT, CDR2 SNEGSKA (reference sequence). The CDR3 coding sequence is TGCAGTGCTAGAGACCAGGGGCGCTCCTACGAGCAGTACGTC. Protein product: CSARDQGRSYEQYV.

As concerns this clonotype: One junction end does not reproduce the germline sequence, and a read error may be involved. The chain is built from TRBV5-1 and TRBJ1-1; D not resolved. Germline V CDR1 and CDR2: SGHRS, YFSETQ. This CDR3 has 14 amino acids. The CDR3 loop reads CAMGYRKMNTEAFF. The CDR3 region has the DNA TGTGCCATGGGCTACAGAAAAATGAACACTGAAGCTTTCTTT.

This clonotype occurred a few times. J is TRBJ1-2 and V is TRBV5-1, with a tentative D call TRBD1 (5 bases). V was clipped by 4 bases and J by 4 bases, with 11 bases between them. Germline CDR1 and CDR2: SGHRS and YFSETQ. The CDR3 length is 13 residues. The CDR3 DNA reads as TGCGCCAGCAGCGCGACAGTACCCTATGGCTACACCTTC. Amino acids: CASSATVPYGYTF. The entire variable domain, with the rest obtained from reference TRBV5-1 and TRBJ1-2, is as follows: KAGVTQTPRYLIKTRGQQVTLSCSPISGHRSVSWYQQTPGQGLQFLFEYFSETQRNKGNFPGRFSGRQFSNSRSEMNVSTLELGDSALYLCASSATVPYGYTFGSGTRLTVV.

The gene calls are TRBV5-1 and TRBJ2-7; unclear D gene. The CDR3 is made up of 13 amino acids. Germline-derived CDR1 and CDR2 are SGHRS and YFSETQ. The germline V and J ends were trimmed by 0 bases and 10 bases, with 14 bases remaining between them. Here the CDR3 DNA reads TGCGCCAGCAGCTTGGACTTAGCTTCGCCCCAGTACGTC. This gives the protein CASSLDLASPQYV.